This T cell receptor (beta chain) was captured in a study of T cell changes during pregnancy in multiple sclerosis. CDR3 length: 15 amino acids. After removal of 5 bases from V and 0 bases from J, the junction contained 5 bases not matched to a gene. Germline CDR1 reads MNHEY; CDR2 reads SMNVEV (reference sequence). Clones were read by immunoSEQ multiplex PCR, and TCRdb kept only the in-frame ones, dropping some. The table lists around 64,000 clones, about nine tenths of them singletons. The sequencing here drew on CD4+ T cells from peripheral blood mononuclear cells, taken after pregnancy. This rearrangement joins TRBV27 to TRBJ2-7, with TRBD1 matching 9 bases. The TCR sequence derives from a female donor with multiple sclerosis, enrolled in a pregnancy study. The CDR3 DNA sequence: TGTGCCAGCAGTGGTGGACAGGGGAGCTCCTACGAGCAGTACTTC. It translates to CASSGGQGSSYEQYF.